Listed here are 21 T cell receptor beta chains from one sample, sequenced in a study of T cell changes during pregnancy in multiple sclerosis. Produced via immunoSEQ multiplex PCR; TCRdb's table is partial and in-frame only. The sample holds roughly 48,000 clones, 85% to 95% seen once. Sequencing used CD4+ T cells from peripheral blood mononuclear cells, obtained in the second trimester of pregnancy. The source of these receptors is a female donor in good health, enrolled as a control in a pregnancy study.

CDR3 region: CASSLTTVRIDEQYF. The CDR3 nucleotides are TGTGCCAGCAGCTTAACCACGGTCCGTATCGACGAGCAGTACTTC. This rearrangement joins TRBV7-9 to TRBJ2-7; D unclear. The CDR3 sequence is 15 residues long. Germline CDR1 is SEHNR and CDR2 is FQNEAQ (reference sequence). Trimming cost V 2 bases and J 5 bases, with 16 bases left between them.

The chain has TRBV5-1 and TRBJ1-1, with 7 bases identical to TRBD1. Trimming at V came to 3 bases and at J to 7 bases, leaving 6 bases not matched to a gene. The length of the CDR3 is 13 residues. Germline V gene data show CDR1 as SGHRS and CDR2 as YFSETQ. The CDR3 region has the DNA TGCGCCAGCAGCTCGACAGGGCTGGGTGAAGCTTTCTTT. Encoded protein: CASSSTGLGEAFF.

J is TRBJ2-1 and V is TRBV11-3; 8 bases fit TRBD2. Trimming cost V 5 bases and J 5 bases; bases outside gene matches: 14. This CDR3 has 17 residues. Germline V gene lookup returns CDR1 SGHNT and CDR2 YENEEA. In nucleotides, the CDR3 is TGTGCCAGCAGCGATCAAGGGGGTAGCGGGAACAACAATGAGCAGTTCTTC. Translation gives CASSDQGGSGNNNEQFF.

A single count supports this clone. CDR3 bases: TGCGCCAGCAGCTTGAACACCGAGCAGTACTTC. It yields the protein CASSLNTEQYF. The V and J genes are TRBV5-1 and TRBJ2-7; D call uncertain. V gave up 1 base and J gave up 6 bases, with 5 bases separating them. The CDR3 has 11 amino acids. Germline assignment: CDR1 SGHRS and CDR2 YFSETQ.

The chain is built from TRBV10-2 and TRBJ2-1; 7 positions agree with TRBD1. This CDR3 region has 12 residues. The V gene end was trimmed by 8 bases and the J gene end by 5 bases; junction bases not matched to a gene: 3. Germline loops: CDR1 WSHSY, CDR2 SAAADI. This CDR3 reads CASGTADNEQFF. Here the CDR3 DNA reads TGCGCCAGCGGGACAGCAGACAATGAGCAGTTCTTC.

The CDR3 spells CATTGQGRGQETQYF. CDR3 in DNA: TGTGCCACAACGGGCCAGGGGCGGGGGCAAGAGACCCAGTACTTC. The chain uses TRBV2 and TRBJ2-5, with D possibly TRBD2 on 7 matching bases. Germline V lookup: CDR1 SNHLY, CDR2 FYNNEI. The CDR3 length is 15 residues. Trimming left V 10 bases short and J 2 bases short, with 20 bases between.

This chain connects TRBV2 to TRBJ1-1; 7 bases match TRBD1. This CDR3 is 13 amino acids long. V lost 5 bases, J lost 5 bases, and 5 bases stayed unmatched. CDR1 is SNHLY, CDR2 FYNNEI, per germline. CDR3 sequence reads: CASSPYRGTEAFF. The CDR3 DNA is TGTGCCAGCAGTCCTTACAGGGGAACTGAAGCTTTCTTT.

This sequence joins TRBV7-9 and TRBJ1-3; D remains unclear. CDR3 length equals 15 residues. The germline V gene encodes CDR1 SEHNR and CDR2 FQNEAQ (reference sequence). The V end was cut by 7 bases, the J end by 0 bases, with 13 bases between. The CDR3 sequence is CASTGENNSGNTIYF. CDR3 DNA: TGTGCCAGCACCGGGGAAAACAACTCTGGAAACACCATATATTTT. The variable domain in full, completed from reference TRBV7-9 and TRBJ1-3, reads DTGVSQNPRHKITKRGQNVTFRCDPISEHNRLYWYRQTLGQGPEFLTYFQNEAQLEKSRLLSDRFSAERPKGSFSTLEIQRTEQGDSAMYLCASTGENNSGNTIYFGEGSWLTVV.

The V call is TRBV6-1, the J call TRBJ1-5; TRBD1 matches at 10 bases. The CDR3 extends over 14 amino acids. CDR1 is MNHNS, CDR2 SASEGT, per germline. The junction had 4 bases not matched to a gene; V was cut back by 7 bases and J by 4 bases. This CDR3 reads CASTQDRGNQPQHF. CDR3 coding DNA: TGTGCCAGCACCCAGGACAGGGGGAATCAGCCCCAGCATTTT.

The V gene is TRBV28, the J gene TRBJ2-2; D is perhaps TRBD2 (5 bases). CDR1 and CDR2 (germline): MDHEN, SYDVKM. Trimming pared 4 bases from V and 7 bases from J, leaving 7 bases between. The CDR3 loop spans 12 amino acids. In DNA form, the CDR3 reads TGTGCCAGCAGTTCCGGAGGCGGGGAGCTGTTTTTT. It encodes CASSSGGGELFF.

The CDR3 loop reads CASSWDRVVYEQYF. In DNA form, the CDR3 reads TGCGCCAGCAGTTGGGACAGGGTTGTCTACGAGCAGTACTTC. The rearrangement joins TRBV23-1 to TRBJ2-7; 9 nucleotides match TRBD1. TRBV23-1 is labeled an ORF, and its function is uncertain. This CDR3 has 14 amino acids. The V segment lost 5 bases and the J segment 3 bases; nucleotides outside the gene matches: 5.

This clone was counted once. J is TRBJ1-2 and V is TRBV28, with D unresolved. The CDR3 is 13 residues long. Trimming shortened V by 2 bases and J by 5 bases, and 9 bases separated the two germline ends. Germline V gene lookup returns CDR1 MDHEN and CDR2 SYDVKM. CDR3 loop: CASSLEGWYGYTF. As DNA, the CDR3 is TGTGCCAGCAGTTTAGAGGGTTGGTATGGCTACACCTTC.

This chain links TRBV7-3 with TRBJ2-5, with 9 bases lining up with TRBD2. CDR3 length equals 15 residues. The junction had 9 bases not matched to a gene; V was cut back by 5 bases and J by 5 bases. Germline V CDR1 and CDR2: SGHTA, FQGTGA. CDR3 nucleotides: TGTGCCAGCAGCCCAGGTCTAGCGGGAAGGGAGACCCAGTACTTC. Translated: CASSPGLAGRETQYF.

This clone has more than one count but fewer than ten. This chain uses TRBV6-5 with TRBJ1-2; possible D gene TRBD1, 6 bases. The CDR3 runs to 15 residues. Germline lookup yields CDR1 MNHEY and CDR2 SVGAGI. Trimming shortened V by 5 bases and J by 1 base, and 14 bases separated the two germline ends. The CDR3: CASSRPSQGNYGYTF. The CDR3 DNA follows: TGTGCCAGCAGTAGACCCTCACAGGGTAACTATGGCTACACCTTC.

This chain connects TRBV7-9 to TRBJ2-2, with D possibly being TRBD2 (6 bases). Germline V gene lookup returns CDR1 SEHNR and CDR2 FQNEAQ (reference sequence). The CDR3 totals 17 residues. The V end lost 5 bases, the J end lost 0 bases, and 16 bases lay between the germline ends. For the CDR3, the DNA is TGTGCCAGCAGCCTCGACTCGGTAGCGGCGAACACCGGGGAGCTGTTTTTT. Amino acid sequence: CASSLDSVAANTGELFF.

This chain links TRBV2 with TRBJ2-7; the match to TRBD1 covers 8 bases. The CDR3 runs to 13 residues. The germline CDR1 and CDR2 sequences are SNHLY and FYNNEI. Trimming took 8 bases from V and 6 from J; bases not matched to a gene: 9. CDR3 sequence reads: CASGARQGSEQYF. In nucleotides, the CDR3 is TGTGCCAGCGGGGCCAGACAGGGGTCCGAGCAGTACTTC.

CDR3 region: CTSSQKRGLVIPTDTQYF. CDR3 in DNA: TGCACCAGCAGCCAAAAGAGGGGACTCGTCATTCCCACAGATACGCAGTATTTT. The chain recombines TRBV1 with TRBJ2-3; TRBD2, the table's D call, was not compared with the DNA. TRBV1 is a known pseudogene. CDR3 length: 18 residues.

V is TRBV21-1 and J is TRBJ2-4; the table gives TRBD1 as D, unverified against the DNA. TRBV21-1 is tagged as a pseudogene. This CDR3 comprises 16 residues. The CDR3 region is CASSLGQALAKNIQYF. CDR3 bases: TGTGCCAGCAGCCTCGGACAGGCGCTAGCCAAAAACATTCAGTACTTC.

CDR3 sequence: CASSPYTGYGGELFF. DNA for the CDR3: TGTGCCAGCAGCCCTTATACAGGCTACGGAGGGGAGCTGTTTTTT. V and J are TRBV11-3 and TRBJ2-2; a possible D gene is TRBD1 (5 bases). The CDR3 loop spans 15 amino acids. The germline V gene has CDR1 SGHNT and CDR2 YENEEA. V was cut by 5 bases and J by 8 bases, with 18 bases left in between.

The gene calls are TRBV29-1 and TRBJ2-7, with TRBD1 matching over 11 bases. This CDR3 has 13 residues. Trimming removed 6 bases from V and 6 bases from J; junction bases left unmatched: 7. The germline gives CDR1 SQVTM, CDR2 ANQGSEA. DNA for the CDR3: TGCAGCGTCCCGGGACAGGGGGGTTTCGAGCAGTACTTC. Protein product: CSVPGQGGFEQYF.

This clone was recorded only once. The V and J genes are TRBV4-1 and TRBJ2-1; 11 bases map to TRBD2. V was clipped by 1 base and J by 8 bases; unmatched bases: 7. This CDR3 has 16 residues. CDR1 and CDR2 (germline): MGHRA, YSYEKL. This chain's CDR3 is CASSQGKASGRYEQFF. DNA of the CDR3: TGCGCCAGCAGCCAAGGAAAGGCTAGCGGGAGGTATGAGCAGTTCTTC.